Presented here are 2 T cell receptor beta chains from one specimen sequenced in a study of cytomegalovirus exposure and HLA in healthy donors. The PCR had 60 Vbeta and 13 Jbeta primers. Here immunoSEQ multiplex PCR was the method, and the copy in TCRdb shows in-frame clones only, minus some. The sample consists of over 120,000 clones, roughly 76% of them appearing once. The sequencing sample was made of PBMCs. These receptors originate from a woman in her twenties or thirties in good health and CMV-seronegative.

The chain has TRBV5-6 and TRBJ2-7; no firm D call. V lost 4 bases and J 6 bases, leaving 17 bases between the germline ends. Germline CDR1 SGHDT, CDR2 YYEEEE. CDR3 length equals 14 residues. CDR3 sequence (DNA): TGTGCCAGCAGCCAATACCCACGACCTAGCGAGCAGTACTTC. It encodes CASSQYPRPSEQYF.

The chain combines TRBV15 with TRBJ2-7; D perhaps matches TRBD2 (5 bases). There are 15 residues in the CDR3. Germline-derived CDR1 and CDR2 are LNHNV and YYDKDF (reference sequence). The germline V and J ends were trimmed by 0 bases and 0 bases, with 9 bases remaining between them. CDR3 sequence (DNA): TGTGCCACCAGCAGAGATGCCAGCGGCTCCTACGAGCAGTACTTC. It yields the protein CATSRDASGSYEQYF.